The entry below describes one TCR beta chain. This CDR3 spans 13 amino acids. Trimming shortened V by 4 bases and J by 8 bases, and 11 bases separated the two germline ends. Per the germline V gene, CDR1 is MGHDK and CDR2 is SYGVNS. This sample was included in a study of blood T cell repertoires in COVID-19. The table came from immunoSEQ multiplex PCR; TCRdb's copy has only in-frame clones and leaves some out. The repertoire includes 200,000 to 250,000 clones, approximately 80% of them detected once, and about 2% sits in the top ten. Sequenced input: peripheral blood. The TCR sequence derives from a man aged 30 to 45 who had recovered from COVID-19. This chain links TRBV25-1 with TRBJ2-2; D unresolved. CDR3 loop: CASSVGVSGELFF. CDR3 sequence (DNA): TGTGCCAGCAGTGTCGGAGTATCTGGGGAGCTGTTTTTT.